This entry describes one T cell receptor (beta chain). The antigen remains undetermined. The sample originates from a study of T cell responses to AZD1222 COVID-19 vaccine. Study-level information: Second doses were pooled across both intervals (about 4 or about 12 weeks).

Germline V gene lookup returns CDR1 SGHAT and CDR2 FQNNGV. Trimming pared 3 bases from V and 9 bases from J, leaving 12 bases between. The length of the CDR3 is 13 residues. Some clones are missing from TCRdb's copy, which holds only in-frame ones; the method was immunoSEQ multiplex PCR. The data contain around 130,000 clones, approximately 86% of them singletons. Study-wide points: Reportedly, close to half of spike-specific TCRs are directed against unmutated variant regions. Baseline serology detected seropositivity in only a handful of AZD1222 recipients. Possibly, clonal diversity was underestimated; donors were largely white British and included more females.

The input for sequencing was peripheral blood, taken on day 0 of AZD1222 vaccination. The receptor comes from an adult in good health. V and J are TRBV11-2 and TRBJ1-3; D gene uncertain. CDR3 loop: CASSFRTRSTIYF. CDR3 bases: TGTGCCAGCAGCTTCAGGACGCGTTCCACCATATATTTT.